This T cell receptor beta chain was recovered during a study of PD-1 blockade in classical Hodgkin lymphoma. Germline assignment: CDR1 SGHTA and CDR2 FQGNSA. The CDR3 sequence is 14 residues long. V was trimmed by 6 bases and J by 6 bases, leaving 17 bases between them. There was relapse after autologous stem cell transplantation in every patient, and there was variation in brentuximab vedotin exposure. Purification of CD4+ T cells from thawed PBMCs was achieved by magnetic negative selection. TCRdb keeps only in-frame clones here, not all; method: immunoSEQ multiplex PCR. The table lists tens of thousands of clones, 60% to 85% of them singletons. Study outcomes and limitations: At C4D1, TCR diversity had climbed significantly for CD4+ cells, though not for CD8+ cells. Complete responders showed a baseline diversity that resembled the diversity of newly diagnosed patients. Patients excluded were those beginning nivolumab under 1 year after ASCT. Reported findings placed baseline TCR diversity lower in newly diagnosed patients (compared with healthy donors).

As concerns this clone: Its specificity is not known.

The TCR comes from a human donor with classical Hodgkin lymphoma. V and J are TRBV7-2 and TRBJ1-2, with D tentatively TRBD1 (6 bases). The sequencing used CD4+ T cells from blood, collected at baseline. The CDR3: CASRKRAGEHGYTF. The CDR3, as DNA: TGTGCCAGCAGAAAACGAGCAGGGGAACATGGCTACACCTTC.